One sample yielded the 21 T cell receptor beta chains listed below, sequenced in a study of blood T cell repertoires in COVID-19. The data were produced by immunoSEQ multiplex PCR, yet TCRdb's version contains in-frame clones alone and is incomplete. The table records some 260,000 clones, approximately 85% of them present only once. The sequenced sample was peripheral blood. These receptors were taken from a woman aged 25 to 39 with acute or convalescent COVID-19.

The rearrangement joins TRBV2 to TRBJ2-6; D is perhaps TRBD1 (5 bases). The germline V and J ends were trimmed by 3 bases and 0 bases, with 15 bases remaining between them. Germline V lookup: CDR1 SNHLY, CDR2 FYNNEI. CDR3 length: 18 amino acids. The CDR3 spells CASSDVGKGYSGANVLTF. CDR3 in DNA: TGTGCCAGCAGTGATGTGGGGAAGGGGTACTCTGGGGCCAACGTCCTGACTTTC.

V is TRBV29-1 and J is TRBJ2-2, with 10 bases aligning to TRBD2. The V gene end was trimmed by 7 bases and the J gene end by 5 bases; junction bases not matched to a gene: 4. CDR3 size: 13 residues. Germline V CDR1 and CDR2: SQVTM, ANQGSEA. The CDR3 sequence is CSAKTSGTGELFF. The DNA for the CDR3 is TGCAGCGCTAAGACTAGCGGGACCGGGGAGCTGTTTTTT.

This clone was detected only once. The chain links TRBV4-1 to TRBJ2-3; no firm D call. Trimming pared 0 bases from V and 0 bases from J, leaving 7 bases between. This CDR3 contains 15 residues. Per germline, CDR1 MGHRA and CDR2 YSYEKL. The CDR3 is CASSQDERSTDTQYF. CDR3 DNA sequence: TGCGCCAGCAGCCAAGATGAGAGAAGCACAGATACGCAGTATTTT.

The chain is built from TRBV3-1 (or the pseudogene TRBV3-2) and TRBJ2-5; TRBD2 matches 10 bases. J gave up 3 bases and V 4 bases, and 11 bases lay outside the gene matches. Germline V CDR1 and CDR2: LGHDT, YNNKEL (reference sequence). CDR3 length: 17 residues. The CDR3 bases are TGTGCCAGCAGCCGAAAAGAGGGACTAGCGTCAAAAGAGACCCAGTACTTC. As protein: CASSRKEGLASKETQYF.

The chain joins TRBV18 to TRBJ2-2; TRBD2 matches at 9 bases. J gave up 2 bases and V 3 bases, and 1 base lay outside the gene matches. Germline CDR1 KGHSH, CDR2 LQKENI. The CDR3 has 15 amino acids. CDR3 in DNA: TGTGCCAGCTCACCGCGGGAGGGCAACACCGGGGAGCTGTTTTTT. It is translated as CASSPREGNTGELFF.

The rearrangement uses TRBV19 and TRBJ1-3; possibly TRBD1 for D (5 bases). The V and J ends lost 2 bases and 4 bases respectively, with 12 bases between them. The CDR3 covers 15 residues. From germline, CDR1 is LNHDA and CDR2 SQIVND (reference sequence). CDR3 nucleotide sequence: TGTGCCAGTAGTATACAGGGTGGTGAAGGAAACACCATATATTTT. Amino acids: CASSIQGGEGNTIYF.

This chain uses TRBV12-3 or TRBV12-4 with TRBJ1-1, with 8 bases matching TRBD1. CDR3 length equals 13 residues. Unmatched junction bases numbered 0, after V lost 5 bases and J lost 1 base. As DNA, the CDR3 is TGTGCCAGCAGTACAGGGGGGAACACTGAAGCTTTCTTT. Amino acid sequence: CASSTGGNTEAFF.

J is TRBJ1-6 and V is TRBV30; 9 bases are shared with TRBD1. With V trimmed by 0 bases and J by 1 base, 1 base remained unmatched. CDR1 is GTSNPN, CDR2 SVGIG, per germline (reference sequence). CDR3 length: 16 amino acids. The CDR3 DNA sequence: TGTGCCTGGAGTGTACAGGGGGCATCCTATAATTCACCCCTCCACTTT. It translates to CAWSVQGASYNSPLHF.

This clone was observed a few times. V usage is TRBV6-5 and J usage is TRBJ2-7; 9 bases line up with TRBD2. The CDR3 length is 15 residues. Trimming took 6 bases from V and 5 from J; bases not matched to a gene: 11. Germline lookup yields CDR1 MNHEY and CDR2 SVGAGI. CDR3 sequence: CASRPGLAQPNEQYF. In DNA, the CDR3 is TGTGCCAGCAGACCTGGACTAGCGCAACCCAACGAGCAGTACTTC.

This clone was found once. V gene TRBV6-4 combines with J gene TRBJ1-4; tentative D call: TRBD1 (6 bases). Trimming removed 0 bases at V and 5 bases at J, with 10 bases between. The CDR3 loop spans 15 amino acids. The germline gives CDR1 MRHNA, CDR2 SNTAGT. This CDR3 is CASSDSTGPNEKLFF. The CDR3 coding sequence is TGTGCCAGCAGTGACTCGACAGGCCCGAATGAAAAACTGTTTTTT.

The chain couples TRBV19 to TRBJ1-1; D possibly corresponds to TRBD1 (6 bases). V gave up 6 bases and J gave up 1 base, with 12 bases separating them. The CDR3 runs to 14 residues. The germline gives CDR1 LNHDA, CDR2 SQIVND (reference sequence). The CDR3 loop is CASSPGTPNTEAFF. The CDR3 region has the DNA TGTGCCAGTAGCCCCGGGACACCGAACACTGAAGCTTTCTTT.

This chain connects TRBV5-6 to TRBJ1-5, with D unclear. The germline V gene has CDR1 SGHDT and CDR2 YYEEEE. Trimming took 2 bases from V and 5 from J, leaving 14 bases between them. This CDR3 has 15 residues. The CDR3 sequence is CASSFWAPLDQPQHF. The CDR3 DNA reads as TGTGCCAGCAGCTTCTGGGCCCCCCTTGATCAGCCCCAGCATTTT. Complete variable domain (other parts from reference TRBV5-6 and TRBJ1-5): DAGVTQSPTHLIKTRGQQVTLRCSPKSGHDTVSWYQQALGQGPQFIFQYYEEEERQRGNFPDRFSGHQFPNYSSELNVNALLLGDSALYLCASSFWAPLDQPQHFGDGTRLSIL.

The V gene is TRBV2, the J gene TRBJ2-4; a possible D gene is TRBD1 (6 bases). There are 13 residues in the CDR3. With 5 bases removed from V and 6 bases from J, the gap between germline ends came to 11 bases. The germline CDR1 and CDR2 sequences are SNHLY and FYNNEI. For the CDR3, the DNA is TGTGCCAGCAGTCACCAACAGGGAAACATTCAGTACTTC. Amino acid sequence: CASSHQQGNIQYF.

The genes are TRBV5-1 and TRBJ2-1; 12 nucleotides match TRBD2. V dropped 1 base and J dropped 8; count of bases not matched to a gene: 4. This CDR3 has 15 amino acids. Germline values: CDR1 SGHRS, CDR2 YFSETQ. The CDR3, as DNA: TGCGCCAGCAGCTTGACGACTAGCGGGAGCTATGAGCAGTTCTTC. Residues: CASSLTTSGSYEQFF.

The chain recombines TRBV6-2 or TRBV6-3 with TRBJ1-5; TRBD1 matches 7 bases. The CDR3 covers 15 residues. Trimming at V came to 2 bases and at J to 6 bases, leaving 7 bases not matched to a gene. Germline loops: CDR1 MNHEY, CDR2 SVGEGT. For the CDR3, the DNA is TGTGCCAGCAGTTACGACAGGGCGTGGGGTCAGCCCCAGCATTTT. Its protein is CASSYDRAWGQPQHF.

The chain couples TRBV4-1 to TRBJ2-2; TRBD2 might be the D (5 bases). The CDR3 consists of 11 residues. Trimming removed 10 bases from V and 4 bases from J, with 7 bases in between. CDR1 is MGHRA and CDR2 is YSYEKL in the germline V gene. The CDR3 reads CATEVTGELFF. For the CDR3, the DNA is TGCGCCACGGAGGTCACCGGGGAGCTGTTTTTT.

This clone was seen just once. The chain combines TRBV25-1 with TRBJ2-7; the D is unclear. Germline V lookup: CDR1 MGHDK, CDR2 SYGVNS. The ends were cut back, 3 bases at V and 6 bases at J, with 6 bases in the middle. The CDR3 has 11 residues. In DNA form, the CDR3 reads TGTGCCAGCAGTGACCAGGCCGAGCAGTACTTC. This sequence encodes CASSDQAEQYF.

This clone was counted only a few times. This chain uses TRBV24-1 with TRBJ1-4; no clear D. The CDR3 is 13 amino acids. Germline-derived CDR1 and CDR2 are KGHDR and SFDVKD. V lost 4 bases and J 4 bases, leaving 6 bases between the germline ends. The CDR3 DNA reads TGTGCCACCAGTGACAGGCATAATGAAAAACTGTTTTTT. Translated: CATSDRHNEKLFF.

The chain recombines TRBV6-6 with TRBJ2-7, with D possibly TRBD1 on 5 matching bases. CDR3 length: 15 residues. The V gene lost 10 bases and the J gene lost 2 bases, with 21 bases spanning the gap. CDR1 is MNHNY, CDR2 SVGAGI, per germline (reference sequence). The CDR3 sequence: CATTPGRVRTYEQYF. The CDR3 DNA is TGTGCCACCACTCCCGGCAGGGTTCGAACCTACGAGCAGTACTTC.

The chain joins TRBV5-6 to TRBJ2-4, with 9 bases identical to TRBD1. Germline V CDR1 and CDR2: SGHDT, YYEEEE. The V gene end was trimmed by 1 base and the J gene end by 4 bases; junction bases not matched to a gene: 3. This CDR3 region has 15 residues. The CDR3 bases are TGTGCCAGCAGCTTGATCGGACAGGGGAAAAACATTCAGTACTTC. This codes for CASSLIGQGKNIQYF.

The J gene is TRBJ2-7, the V gene TRBV19, with 8 bases fitting TRBD1. The germline CDR1 and CDR2 sequences are LNHDA and SQIVND (reference sequence). The CDR3 sequence is 15 residues long. J was trimmed by 0 bases and V by 4 bases; bases with no gene match: 5. CDR3: CASSTWTGSSYEQYF. CDR3 in DNA: TGTGCCAGTAGTACGTGGACAGGGAGCTCCTACGAGCAGTACTTC.